These T cell receptor beta chains were read from a single sample in a study of cytotoxic CD8 clonotypes in ibrutinib-treated CLL. Clones were sequenced by immunoSEQ multiplex PCR, and TCRdb holds only the in-frame ones, with some missing. The data contain 15,000 or so clones, around two thirds of them seen just once; the ten biggest clones take up roughly 27%. Sequences were derived from PBMCs, sampled after 12 months of ibrutinib treatment. The receptors were gathered from a human donor with chronic lymphocytic leukemia. CDR3s leave out the opening cysteine and the closing phenylalanine or tryptophan.

v_gene | CDR3aa
TRBV27 | ASSLSSQY
TRBV5-1 | ASSPGQEQTGNTIY
TRBV28 | ASRLRAYLRTDTQY
TRBV28 | ASEADSYNEQF
TRBV7-7 | ASSLYWGQGYEQY
TRBV19 | ASKREGSSYEQY
TRBV6-1 | ASRGDLSSGNTIY
TRBV5-1 | ASSATGEINTEAF
TRBV5-1 | ASSLEGQGISGNTIY
TRBV27 | ASSLSTGNEQF
TRBV18 | ASSPMVGRASDTQY
TRBV19 | ASSIDDGGYSNQPQH
TRBV7-2 | ASSLDGLPNEQY
TRBV7-8 | ASSLNRDYSYNEQF
TRBV28 | ASSSWTSAVTGELF
TRBV4-2 | ASSERQGSNYGYT
TRBV21-1 | ASSAPQGLDTEAF
TRBV19 | ASGQGAHSGANVLT
TRBV19 | ASSLEPLSSGNTIY
TRBV5-6 | ATLRLNGGFEQY
TRBV29-1 | SVVPGDTEAF
TRBV9 | ASSPAGRNYGYT
TRBV5-1 | ASSFGLKSRRYGANVLT
TRBV30 | AWTGGTVGSEQY
TRBV2 | ASSENGITDTQY
TRBV5-1 | ASSLDYRGGTQY
TRBV7-9 | ASSPQGLAGTSYEQY
TRBV12-2 | ASRLAWRNNYEQY
TRBV28 | ASSSEGQY
TRBV7-8 | ASSSTGDQSPQH
TRBV18 | ASSPGQNNEKLF
TRBV6-5 | ASSLQGAHEQY
TRBV7-2 | ASSLDRMSGANVLT
TRBV5-1 | ASSPTSGGNQPQH
TRBV29-1 | SVDVYTGELF